Listed below are T cell receptor beta chains from one sample, sequenced in a study of CD8 T cells in ankylosing spondylitis. TCRdb re-called the 5' RACE reads with MiXCR, one entry per CDR3 protein. The sample lists some 840,000 distinct CDR3 sequences; approximately 10% were seen once. The sequencing input was blood, either unsorted or a sorted T cell fraction (not recorded which). The source is a male donor with ankylosing spondylitis. The CDR3 runs from the conserved cysteine through the conserved F or W. D genes are given only for firm matches. Clone size is shown for a subset of rows, as once, few, many or a class of expanded clone.

D: .
size: .
J: TRBJ1-5
V: TRBV6-5
DNA: TGTGCCAGCAGTTACCCCGGAGAGCCCCAGCATTTT
CDR3: CASSYPGEPQHF

D: TRBD1
size: few
J: TRBJ2-7
V: TRBV28
DNA: TGTGCCATTGGGAACAGGGGGAGCGAGCAGTACTTC
CDR3: CAIGNRGSEQYF

D: .
size: few
J: TRBJ1-5
V: TRBV28
DNA: TGTGCCAGCAGCCCCACGTGGGCTATTAAGCCCCAGCATTTT
CDR3: CASSPTWAIKPQHF

D: TRBD2
size: few
J: TRBJ2-3
V: TRBV20-1
DNA: TGCAGTGCTAGACGCACTAGCGGGAGATGGCCAGATACGCAGTATTTT
CDR3: CSARRTSGRWPDTQYF

D: .
size: .
J: TRBJ2-7
V: TRBV6-1
DNA: TGTGCCAGCAGTGAGGAGGCGTGGTGGGAGCAGTACTTC
CDR3: CASSEEAWWEQYF

D: .
size: .
J: TRBJ1-4
V: TRBV5-1
DNA: TGCGCCAGCAGCCCCCAGACAGCTCAAAATGAAAAACTGTTTTTT
CDR3: CASSPQTAQNEKLFF

D: TRBD2
size: few
J: TRBJ2-3
V: TRBV20-1
DNA: TGCAGTGCTAGAACTCCTAGCGGGGGGGTACCAGATACGCAGTATTTT
CDR3: CSARTPSGGVPDTQYF

D: .
size: .
J: TRBJ2-1
V: TRBV2
DNA: TGTGCCAGCATGTCCACGTACAATGAGCAGTTCTTC
CDR3: CASMSTYNEQFF

D: .
size: few
J: TRBJ2-7
V: TRBV5-5
DNA: TGTGCCAGCAGCTTGGCACAGGGAGCTTGGGCCTACGAGCAGTACTTC
CDR3: CASSLAQGAWAYEQYF

D: .
size: many
J: TRBJ2-7
V: TRBV4-1
DNA: TGCGCCAGCAGCCACCCGGGAGCACTAATTGAGCAGTACTTC
CDR3: CASSHPGALIEQYF

D: .
size: once
J: TRBJ2-6
V: TRBV6-1
DNA: TGTGCCAGCAGTGAAGGGTGGGCTGGGGCCAACGTCCTGACTTTC
CDR3: CASSEGWAGANVLTF

D: .
size: few
J: TRBJ2-1
V: TRBV5-1
DNA: TGCGCCAGCAGCTTCGTAGTAGCTTCCTACAATGAGCAGTTCTTC
CDR3: CASSFVVASYNEQFF

D: TRBD1
size: few
J: TRBJ2-1
V: TRBV19
DNA: TGTGCCAGTAGTTACAGGGGGCGAGAGCAGTTCTTC
CDR3: CASSYRGREQFF

D: .
size: .
J: TRBJ2-2
V: TRBV9
DNA: TGTGCCAGCAGCGTAGGGATAACCCGGGACACCGGGGAGCTGTTTTTT
CDR3: CASSVGITRDTGELFF

D: .
size: few
J: TRBJ1-1
V: TRBV5-1
DNA: TGCGCCAGCAGCCTGGACGGGGAGATCACTGAAGCTTTCTTT
CDR3: CASSLDGEITEAFF

D: .
size: .
J: TRBJ2-1
V: TRBV2
DNA: TGTGCCAGCAGGACTATCGGGGGGCAGGCTCTTTACAATGAGCAGTTCTTC
CDR3: CASRTIGGQALYNEQFF

D: .
size: .
J: TRBJ1-4
V: TRBV6-1
DNA: TGTGCCAGCAGTGATGTGGTGGGGAGTGAAAAACTGTTTTTT
CDR3: CASSDVVGSEKLFF

D: .
size: .
J: TRBJ1-1
V: TRBV16
DNA: TGTGCCAGCAGCCAACCCCAGGGGCTGAACACTGAAGCTTTCTTT
CDR3: CASSQPQGLNTEAFF

D: .
size: few
J: TRBJ2-7
V: TRBV28
DNA: TGTGCCAGCAGTTTTAGACTCGGGAGCTACGAGCAGTACTTC
CDR3: CASSFRLGSYEQYF

D: .
size: many
J: TRBJ1-1
V: TRBV29-1
DNA: TGCAGCGTTGAAGTTCGAGGTAGTGAAACTGAAGCTTTCTTT
CDR3: CSVEVRGSETEAFF

D: .
size: .
J: TRBJ2-1
V: TRBV20-1
DNA: TGCAGTGCTCCGACGGGGGACACACAGTTCTTC
CDR3: CSAPTGDTQFF

D: .
size: .
J: TRBJ1-1
V: TRBV9
DNA: TGTGCCAGCAGCGTAGTGTCAGGGAACACTGAAGCTTTCTTT
CDR3: CASSVVSGNTEAFF

D: TRBD1
size: .
J: TRBJ2-5
V: TRBV15
DNA: TGTGCCACCAGCAGAGATCTAGGGGGCAGAGAGACCCAGTACTTC
CDR3: CATSRDLGGRETQYF

D: .
size: .
J: TRBJ2-3
V: TRBV12-2
DNA: TGTGCAAGTCGCTTAGAGGTTAGCTCCCTCAGCACAGATACGCAGTATTTT
CDR3: CASRLEVSSLSTDTQYF

D: .
size: .
J: TRBJ1-1
V: TRBV10-3
DNA: TGTGCCATCACCCCGGGGGGGAACACTGAAGCTTTCTTT
CDR3: CAITPGGNTEAFF

D: .
size: few
J: TRBJ1-4
V: TRBV20-1
DNA: TGCAGTGCTAGCTGGGGGTCACGTGAAAAACTGTTTTTT
CDR3: CSASWGSREKLFF

D: .
size: few
J: TRBJ2-7
V: TRBV7-8
DNA: TGTGCCAGCAGCTTGAGGCGGCGGGGGCTTCTGAGCTCCTACGAGCAGTACTTC
CDR3: CASSLRRRGLLSSYEQYF

D: .
size: many
J: TRBJ2-1
V: TRBV29-1
DNA: TGCAGCGTTATCTTATACAATGAGCAGTTCTTC
CDR3: CSVILYNEQFF

D: .
size: .
J: TRBJ1-6
V: TRBV10-3
DNA: TGTGCCACAGGGGAAGTCCCCGTAAATTCACCCCTCCACTTT
CDR3: CATGEVPVNSPLHF

D: TRBD1
size: few
J: TRBJ1-2
V: TRBV7-9
DNA: TGTGCCAGCAGCATCTATTCGGGGGACAGTAGCGTATATGGCTACACCTTC
CDR3: CASSIYSGDSSVYGYTF

D: TRBD1
size: few
J: TRBJ1-1
V: TRBV12-3/TRBV12-4
DNA: TGTGCCAGCAGAGACAGGGGAAAGACTGAAGCTTTCTTT
CDR3: CASRDRGKTEAFF

D: TRBD1
size: few
J: TRBJ2-2
V: TRBV12-3/TRBV12-4
DNA: TGTGCCAGCAGGAGACAGGGGAACTACGGGGAGCTGTTTTTT
CDR3: CASRRQGNYGELFF

D: TRBD2
size: many
J: TRBJ2-5
V: TRBV5-1
DNA: TGCGCCAGCAGCTTGGGACTAGCGGGAGCTCACGAGACCCAGTACTTC
CDR3: CASSLGLAGAHETQYF

D: TRBD2
size: few
J: TRBJ2-2
V: TRBV13
DNA: TGTGCCAGCAGCTTAGGGCCTAGCGGGCGCGGGGAGCTGTTTTTT
CDR3: CASSLGPSGRGELFF

D: TRBD2
size: many
J: TRBJ2-3
V: TRBV29-1
DNA: TGCAGCGTTAGTAGCGGGAGCGCAGATACGCAGTATTTT
CDR3: CSVSSGSADTQYF

D: .
size: many
J: TRBJ2-2
V: TRBV4-3
DNA: TGCGCCAGCAGCCCCGGACTCACTAACACCGGGGAGCTGTTTTTT
CDR3: CASSPGLTNTGELFF

D: .
size: .
J: TRBJ2-5
V: TRBV5-1
DNA: TGCGCCAGCAGCTTGGGACAGCAAGGAGAGACCCAGTACTTC
CDR3: CASSLGQQGETQYF

D: .
size: .
J: TRBJ1-6
V: TRBV10-2
DNA: TGCGCCAGCAGTGTACAGCTTACTAATTCACCCCTCCACTTT
CDR3: CASSVQLTNSPLHF

D: .
size: .
J: TRBJ1-1
V: TRBV20-1
DNA: TGCAGTGCTAGAGAGTGGAATAGGAACACTGAAGCTTTCTTT
CDR3: CSAREWNRNTEAFF

D: TRBD2
size: .
J: TRBJ2-2
V: TRBV10-3
DNA: TGTGCCATCCCCGGCGGGTCGGAACTAGCGGAAACCGGGGAGCTGTTTTTT
CDR3: CAIPGGSELAETGELFF

D: .
size: .
J: TRBJ1-5
V: TRBV11-2
DNA: TGTGCCAGCAGCTTAGTGGCGGGACAAGGGGTTTATAGCAATCAGCCCCAGCATTTT
CDR3: CASSLVAGQGVYSNQPQHF

D: .
size: .
J: TRBJ2-7
V: TRBV5-1
DNA: TGCGCCAGCAGGATGGGGTCAGGGAAGTCCTACGAGCAGTACTTC
CDR3: CASRMGSGKSYEQYF

D: TRBD1
size: .
J: TRBJ2-2
V: TRBV12-3/TRBV12-4
DNA: TGTGCCATCAGTTTAGCGGGGGACAGGGGGCGAGGGACCGGGGAGCTGTTTTTT
CDR3: CAISLAGDRGRGTGELFF

D: TRBD1
size: few
J: TRBJ1-2
V: TRBV7-2
DNA: TGTGCCAGCAGCTCGATGGGGGGCGACAGGGACGGCTACACCTTC
CDR3: CASSSMGGDRDGYTF

D: .
size: .
J: TRBJ2-3
V: TRBV15
DNA: TGTGCCACCAGCAGAGGCGGGTCAGATACGCAGTATTTT
CDR3: CATSRGGSDTQYF

D: .
size: few
J: TRBJ1-5
V: TRBV29-1
DNA: TGCAGCGTGGGGGCCAGCCATCAGCCCCAGCATTTT
CDR3: CSVGASHQPQHF

D: .
size: few
J: TRBJ1-1
V: TRBV7-2
DNA: TGTGCCAGCAGCTTTGAGGGAGAGAACACTGAAGCTTTCTTT
CDR3: CASSFEGENTEAFF

D: .
size: few
J: TRBJ2-7
V: TRBV20-1
DNA: TGCAGTGCCACCACTCGGAGTGCGGGAGAGCAGTACTTC
CDR3: CSATTRSAGEQYF

D: .
size: few
J: TRBJ2-5
V: TRBV6-5
DNA: TGTGCCAGCACCTCCACAGAGACCCAGTACTTC
CDR3: CASTSTETQYF

D: .
size: few
J: TRBJ2-3
V: TRBV7-2
DNA: TGTGCCAGCAGCTTAACGTTCGGCGTGTTTACGCAGTATTTT
CDR3: CASSLTFGVFTQYF

D: .
size: few
J: TRBJ1-1
V: TRBV6-1
DNA: TGTGCCAGCAGATTTAGTATGACTGAAGCTTTCTTT
CDR3: CASRFSMTEAFF

D: .
size: few
J: TRBJ1-1
V: TRBV9
DNA: TGTGCCAGCAGCGTAGCCCCGACCGGGAACACTGAAGCTTTCTTT
CDR3: CASSVAPTGNTEAFF

D: TRBD2
size: few
J: TRBJ2-7
V: TRBV20-1
DNA: TGCAGTCTAGGGAGGGGCAACGAGCAGTACTTC
CDR3: CSLGRGNEQYF